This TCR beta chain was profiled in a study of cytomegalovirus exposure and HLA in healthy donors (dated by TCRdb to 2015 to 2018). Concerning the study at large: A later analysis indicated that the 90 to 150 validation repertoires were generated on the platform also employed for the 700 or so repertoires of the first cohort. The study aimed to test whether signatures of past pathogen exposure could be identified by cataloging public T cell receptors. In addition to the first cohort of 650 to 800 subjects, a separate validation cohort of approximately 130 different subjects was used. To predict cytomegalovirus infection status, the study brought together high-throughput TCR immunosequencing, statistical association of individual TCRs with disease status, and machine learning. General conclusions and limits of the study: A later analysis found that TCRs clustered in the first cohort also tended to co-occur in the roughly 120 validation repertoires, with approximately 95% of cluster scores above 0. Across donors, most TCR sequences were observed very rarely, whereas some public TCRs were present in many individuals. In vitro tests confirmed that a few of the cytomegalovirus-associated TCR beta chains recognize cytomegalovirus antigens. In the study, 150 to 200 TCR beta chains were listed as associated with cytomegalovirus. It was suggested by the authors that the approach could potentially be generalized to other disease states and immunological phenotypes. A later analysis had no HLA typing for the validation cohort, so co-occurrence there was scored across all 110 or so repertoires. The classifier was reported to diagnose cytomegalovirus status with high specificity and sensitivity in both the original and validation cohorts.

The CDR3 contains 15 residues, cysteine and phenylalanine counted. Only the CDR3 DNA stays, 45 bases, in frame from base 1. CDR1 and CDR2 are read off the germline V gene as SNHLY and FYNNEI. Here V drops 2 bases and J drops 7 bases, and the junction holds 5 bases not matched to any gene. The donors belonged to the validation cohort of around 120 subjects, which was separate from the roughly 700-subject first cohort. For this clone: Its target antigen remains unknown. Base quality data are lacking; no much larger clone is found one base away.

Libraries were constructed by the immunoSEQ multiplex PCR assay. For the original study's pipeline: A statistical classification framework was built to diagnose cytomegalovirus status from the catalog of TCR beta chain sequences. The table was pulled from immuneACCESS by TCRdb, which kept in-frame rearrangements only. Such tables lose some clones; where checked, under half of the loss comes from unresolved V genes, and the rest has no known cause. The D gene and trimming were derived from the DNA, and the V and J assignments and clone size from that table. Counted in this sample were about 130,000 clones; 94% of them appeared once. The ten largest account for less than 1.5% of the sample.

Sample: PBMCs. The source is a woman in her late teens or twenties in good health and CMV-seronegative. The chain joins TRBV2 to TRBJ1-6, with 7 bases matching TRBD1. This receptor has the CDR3 CASSESGQENSPLHF. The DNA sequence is TGTGCCAGCAGTGAAAGTGGACAGGAAAATTCACCCCTCCACTTT.